The rows below give T cell receptor beta chains drawn from one sample of a study of blood T cell repertoires in COVID-19. Libraries were prepared by immunoSEQ multiplex PCR; TCRdb keeps only in-frame clonotypes and omits some of them. The repertoire holds 380,000 or so clones, with roughly 90% as singletons. The sample was peripheral blood. These receptors originate from a woman aged 60-75 years with COVID-19, enrolled during active disease. Each CDR3 is given with its conserved first and last residue. A D gene is named only where the DNA matches it firmly. Clone size is stated in some rows and not others, as once, few, many or a class when expanded.

v_gene	d_gene	j_gene	abundance	CDR3aa
TRBV7-9	NA	TRBJ2-1	NA	CASVGIVWGGLGYNEQFF
TRBV2	TRBD2	TRBJ2-5	NA	CASRGGTETQYF
TRBV28	TRBD1	TRBJ1-2	once	CASSLWGQGTDGYTF
TRBV10-3	NA	TRBJ2-7	NA	CAIRRQEEYEQYF
TRBV6-5	TRBD1	TRBJ1-4	NA	CASSGTGGNEKLFF
TRBV4-1	NA	TRBJ2-7	NA	CASSQIGYEQYF
TRBV4-1	NA	TRBJ2-1	NA	CASSQDAAAPQFF
TRBV9	NA	TRBJ2-2	NA	CASSVVPGELFF
TRBV7-8	TRBD1	TRBJ1-5	NA	CASSLGQGGLYSNQPQHF
TRBV9	NA	TRBJ1-3	many	CASSVGGGGNTIYF
TRBV5-1	TRBD1	TRBJ1-1	NA	CASSLSTGANTEAFF
TRBV3-1/TRBV3-2	TRBD2	TRBJ2-1	NA	CASSLLAGDYNEQFF
TRBV11-2	TRBD1	TRBJ1-1	NA	CASSLGTVNTEAFF
TRBV7-9	TRBD2	TRBJ2-7	once	CASSPTPMTSGGYYEQYF
TRBV6-4	NA	TRBJ2-3	NA	CASGEAAGDTQYF
TRBV4-1	NA	TRBJ1-1	once	CASSPQGTPNTEAFF
TRBV6-5	TRBD1	TRBJ1-2	NA	CASNQGGLYGYTF
TRBV11-3	TRBD1	TRBJ2-7	NA	CASSLVFGTGGSYEQYF
TRBV7-2	NA	TRBJ1-3	NA	CASSLGLTRDTIYF
TRBV10-3	NA	TRBJ1-3	NA	CAITSVAGAEGNTIYF
TRBV30	NA	TRBJ1-3	NA	CAWSGQVGNTIYF
TRBV12-3/TRBV12-4	NA	TRBJ1-1	few	CASSLVGSTEAFF
TRBV10-3	NA	TRBJ1-5	NA	CAISSYSNQPQHF
TRBV5-4	TRBD2	TRBJ2-2	NA	CASSPGRGAVAGELFF
TRBV6-5	TRBD1	TRBJ2-7	many	CASSRTGKNYEQYF
TRBV30	NA	TRBJ2-5	once	CAWSVLGSETQYF
TRBV9	TRBD2	TRBJ2-7	NA	CASSVGGDSSYEQYF
TRBV9	NA	TRBJ2-1	many	CASSAGGRQANNEQFF
TRBV12-3/TRBV12-4	NA	TRBJ1-2	NA	CASSFLVVSGYTF
TRBV2	NA	TRBJ2-2	NA	CASSGEGSGELFF
TRBV30	NA	TRBJ1-1	NA	CAWTRTALNTEAFF
TRBV5-1	TRBD1	TRBJ1-2	NA	CASSPTGPATNYGYTF
TRBV12-5	NA	TRBJ1-1	NA	CASGPQQGMNTEAFF
TRBV5-1	NA	TRBJ2-7	once	CASSLAGNYEQYF
TRBV30	TRBD1	TRBJ2-7	few	CAWSEGTDLLEQYF
TRBV7-2	NA	TRBJ1-4	NA	CASSLGGIRFEKLFF
TRBV20-1	NA	TRBJ1-5	NA	CSASGGHSAQHF
TRBV11-2	TRBD1	TRBJ2-7	NA	CASSFFRGLYVQYF
TRBV6-5	NA	TRBJ1-2	NA	CASSYSSNYGYTF
TRBV18	TRBD2	TRBJ2-3	NA	CASSSLAGAGVDTQYF
TRBV3-1/TRBV3-2	NA	TRBJ2-3	NA	CASSQARDTQYF
TRBV11-2	TRBD2	TRBJ2-7	NA	CASTPGTSHQEQYF
TRBV11-2	NA	TRBJ2-7	NA	CASSLVDRTEQYF
TRBV29-1	TRBD1	TRBJ1-1	NA	CSVTGAGGRNTEAFF
TRBV7-9	TRBD1	TRBJ1-2	NA	CASSSSRDSDYGYTF
TRBV18	NA	TRBJ2-5	NA	CASSPPARGQETQYF
TRBV12-3/TRBV12-4	NA	TRBJ1-2	NA	CASSFQNYGYTF